The present T cell receptor (beta chain) was sequenced within a study of OX40 agonist ivuxolimab in advanced cancers. Study information: A diagnosis of hepatocellular carcinoma, melanoma, renal cell or head and neck cancer was present in dose-escalation patients. A male proportion of 70% to 90% was recorded, with mean age around 62 years and range roughly 20 to 90.

Comments on this clone: Its antigen is undetermined.

Study-wide results and limits: The antigens recognized by the expanded peripheral T cells, that is their antigen specificity, were not determined. More expanded clones were found, on average, in CD8+ than in CD4+ T cells.

Here immunoSEQ multiplex PCR was the method, and the copy in TCRdb shows in-frame clones only, minus some. The profile shows 50,000 or so clones, about 80% of them singletons. This CDR3 is built from 14 residues. V was shortened by 3 bases and J by 0 bases, with 6 bases between the two germline ends. Germline V gene sequence: CDR1 LNHDA, CDR2 SQIVND (reference sequence). The TCR originated in an adult with an advanced solid tumor such as melanoma, head and neck, liver or kidney cancer. J is TRBJ2-4 and V is TRBV19; no firm D call. This specimen consisted of CD4+ or CD8+ T cells sorted from blood, obtained in a trial of the OX40 agonist ivuxolimab. CDR3 sequence: CASSMGLAKNIQYF. The CDR3, as DNA: TGTGCCAGTAGTATGGGTCTAGCCAAAAACATTCAGTACTTC.